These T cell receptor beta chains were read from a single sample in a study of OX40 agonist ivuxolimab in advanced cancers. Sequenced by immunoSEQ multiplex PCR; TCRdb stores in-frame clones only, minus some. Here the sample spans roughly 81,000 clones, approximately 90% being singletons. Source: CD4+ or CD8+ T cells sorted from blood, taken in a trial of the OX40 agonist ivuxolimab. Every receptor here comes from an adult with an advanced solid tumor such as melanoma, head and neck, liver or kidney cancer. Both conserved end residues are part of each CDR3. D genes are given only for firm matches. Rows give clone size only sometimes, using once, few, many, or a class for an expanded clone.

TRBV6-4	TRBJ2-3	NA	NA	CASSEGLNSGTQYF
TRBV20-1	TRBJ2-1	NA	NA	CSQGGYNEQFF
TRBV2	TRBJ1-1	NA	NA	CASRGGPGAEAFF
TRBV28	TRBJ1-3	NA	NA	CASRYAGNTIYF
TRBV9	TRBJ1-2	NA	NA	CASSVPGDYGYTF
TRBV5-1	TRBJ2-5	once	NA	CASSAAGNAETQYF
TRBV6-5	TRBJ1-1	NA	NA	CASLRGRNTEAFF
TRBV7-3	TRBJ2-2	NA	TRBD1	CASSSTGGGTGELFF
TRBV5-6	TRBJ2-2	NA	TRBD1	CASSRTGSEYENTGELFF
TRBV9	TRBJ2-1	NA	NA	CASSAWGPNSYNEQFF
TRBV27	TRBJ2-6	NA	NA	CASSQQGTVSGANVLTF
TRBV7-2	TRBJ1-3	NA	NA	CASSPRRSSGNTIYF
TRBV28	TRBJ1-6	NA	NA	CASSPPTGIGSPLHF
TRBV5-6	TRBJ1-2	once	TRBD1	CASSLLGQAIYGYTF
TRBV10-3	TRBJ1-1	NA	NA	CAIKQGSGTEAFF
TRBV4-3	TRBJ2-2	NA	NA	CASSQDWRDTGELFF
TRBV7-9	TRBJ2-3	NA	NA	CASSLAWGEGYTDTQYF
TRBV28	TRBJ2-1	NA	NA	CASTISASYNEQFF
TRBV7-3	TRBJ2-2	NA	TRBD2	CASSSGTTNTGELFF
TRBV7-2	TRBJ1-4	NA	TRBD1	CASSLTGGQEKLFF
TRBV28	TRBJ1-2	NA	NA	CASTLLGQGYGYTF
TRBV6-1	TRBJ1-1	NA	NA	CASVRQGQPEAFF
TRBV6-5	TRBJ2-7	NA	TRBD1	CASSFTGDSYEQYF
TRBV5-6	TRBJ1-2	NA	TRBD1	CASSLDRGLGYTF
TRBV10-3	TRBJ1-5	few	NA	CASEDSGRGNQPQHF
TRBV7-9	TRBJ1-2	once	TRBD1	CASSSPEGQGAYGYTF
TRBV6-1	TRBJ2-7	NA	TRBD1	CASRAHSTGDEQYF
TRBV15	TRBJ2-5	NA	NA	CATSRQNSLTRETQYF
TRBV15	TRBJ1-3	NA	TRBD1	CATSRVGGQVLSGNTIYF
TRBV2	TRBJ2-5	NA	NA	CASSATIVQETQYF